These 26 T cell receptor beta chains were sequenced from one sample in a study of OX40 agonist ivuxolimab in advanced cancers. The method was immunoSEQ multiplex PCR; TCRdb's version includes in-frame clones alone and lacks a portion of them. The table lists 35,000 to 45,000 clones, around two thirds of them singletons. The input for sequencing was CD4+ or CD8+ T cells sorted from blood, taken in a trial of the OX40 agonist ivuxolimab. The receptors stem from an adult with an advanced solid tumor such as melanoma, head and neck, liver or kidney cancer.

This clone appeared once. The chain has TRBV7-9 and TRBJ2-1; D perhaps matches TRBD2 (6 bases). This CDR3 region has 15 residues. V was clipped by 7 bases and J by 0 bases, with 13 bases between them. Germline V gene data show CDR1 as SEHNR and CDR2 as FQNEAQ (reference sequence). The CDR3 reads CASNPGLLSYNEQFF. The DNA for the CDR3 is TGTGCCAGCAACCCGGGACTCCTCTCCTACAATGAGCAGTTCTTC.

The V gene is TRBV6-6, the J gene TRBJ1-1, with 7 bases fitting TRBD1. The germline V gene encodes CDR1 MNHNY and CDR2 SVGAGI (reference sequence). Trimming at V came to 11 bases and at J to 7 bases, leaving 10 bases not matched to a gene. CDR3 length: 12 residues. The CDR3 region has the DNA TGTGCCGCCAAGGAGGGGGCTGATGAAGCTTTCTTT. Translating it yields CAAKEGADEAFF.

The chain links TRBV6-1 to TRBJ2-2, with TRBD2 matching over 7 bases. Germline V gives CDR1 MNHNS, CDR2 SASEGT. The trim removed 4 bases at V and 1 base at J, leaving 3 bases unmatched. The CDR3 is 15 amino acids. CDR3 sequence (DNA): TGTGCCAGCAGTGCTTGGGGGGGGAACACCGGGGAGCTGTTTTTT. Amino acid sequence: CASSAWGGNTGELFF.

The chain joins TRBV5-6 to TRBJ2-3; unclear D gene. Trimming removed 0 bases at V and 7 bases at J, with 9 bases between. Germline assignment: CDR1 SGHDT and CDR2 YYEEEE. There are 13 residues in the CDR3. This chain's CDR3 is CASSLEQPYTQYF. CDR3 nucleotides: TGTGCCAGCAGCTTGGAACAGCCATATACGCAGTATTTT.

The DNA for the CDR3 is TGTGCCAGCAGCTTATGGACAGGGAGCCAAGAGACCCAGTACTTC. Protein sequence: CASSLWTGSQETQYF. This chain uses TRBV7-9 with TRBJ2-5; 8 bases fit TRBD1. Germline V lookup: CDR1 SEHNR, CDR2 FQNEAQ (reference sequence). J lost 1 base, V lost 2 bases, and 3 bases had no gene match. This CDR3 has 15 residues.

The chain employs TRBV7-8 and TRBJ1-5; 9 nucleotides match TRBD1. CDR1 is SGHVS and CDR2 is FQNEAQ in the germline V gene. There are 17 residues in the CDR3. V lost 3 bases to trimming and J lost 2 bases; unmatched junction nucleotides: 8. Here the CDR3 reads CASSLGQGQFGNQPQHF. CDR3 in DNA: TGTGCCAGCAGCTTGGGACAGGGACAGTTTGGCAATCAGCCCCAGCATTTT. Complete variable domain (other parts from reference TRBV7-8 and TRBJ1-5): GAGVSQSPRYKVAKRGQDVALRCDPISGHVSLFWYQQALGQGPEFLTYFQNEAQLDKSGLPSDRFFAERPEGSVSTLKIQRTQQEDSAVYLCASSLGQGQFGNQPQHFGDGTRLSIL.

This clone was detected only a few times. This rearrangement joins TRBV7-8 to TRBJ1-4; TRBD1 agrees at 9 bases. The germline CDR1 and CDR2 sequences are SGHVS and FQNEAQ. V was pared by 5 bases and J by 7 bases, with 5 bases of the junction left unmatched. The CDR3 has 14 amino acids. CDR3 coding DNA: TGTGCCAGCAGCCCATCGGACAGGGGTGAAAAACTGTTTTTT. Translated: CASSPSDRGEKLFF.

On this clone itself: This same CDR3 is encoded by further DNA sequences in the sample. The V and J genes are TRBV11-2 and TRBJ1-2; tentative D call: TRBD1 (5 bases). V lost 1 base and J lost 8, with 8 bases in between. Germline CDR1 is SGHAT and CDR2 is FQNNGV. The CDR3 totals 12 residues. The CDR3 region is CASSLGRDGYTF. The CDR3 coding sequence is TGTGCCAGCAGCTTAGGCAGGGACGGCTACACCTTC.

The chain combines TRBV6-5 with TRBJ1-2; 8 bases agree with TRBD1. From germline, CDR1 is MNHEY and CDR2 SVGAGI. J gave up 0 bases and V 8 bases, and 5 bases lay outside the gene matches. The CDR3 runs to 14 residues. CDR3 sequence reads: CASLGQDTNYGYTF. CDR3 nucleotide sequence: TGTGCCAGCCTGGGACAGGACACTAACTATGGCTACACCTTC.

The rearrangement links TRBV5-6 to TRBJ2-3, with 7 bases matching TRBD2. Unmatched junction bases numbered 14, after V lost 5 bases and J lost 5 bases. Per the germline V gene, CDR1 is SGHDT and CDR2 is YYEEEE. The CDR3 is made up of 16 amino acids. The CDR3 DNA reads as TGTGCCAGCAGGTGGGCGGGGGTAGGAGCTGAAGATACGCAGTATTTT. Translating it yields CASRWAGVGAEDTQYF.

This chain links TRBV7-9 with TRBJ1-5; no definite D call. Germline-derived CDR1 and CDR2 are SEHNR and FQNEAQ (reference sequence). The CDR3 spans 13 residues. Trimming removed 4 bases at V and 4 bases at J, with 8 bases between. CDR3 amino acids: CASSSDPNQPQHF. The CDR3 bases are TGTGCCAGCAGCTCCGACCCAAATCAGCCCCAGCATTTT.

The chain combines TRBV9 with TRBJ2-3, with D hard to call. Looked up from germline, CDR1 is SGDLS and CDR2 is YYNGEE. The CDR3 contains 15 residues. Trimming pared 3 bases from V and 7 bases from J, leaving 18 bases between. CDR3: CASSGNSPQPYTQYF. DNA for the CDR3: TGTGCCAGCAGCGGAAACAGCCCTCAACCTTATACGCAGTATTTT. Supplemented by reference TRBV9 and TRBJ2-3, the full variable domain reads DSGVTQTPKHLITATGQRVTLRCSPRSGDLSVYWYQQSLDQGLQFLIQYYNGEERAKGNILERFSAQQFPDLHSELNLSSLELGDSALYFCASSGNSPQPYTQYFGPGTRLTVL.

The chain carries TRBV9 and TRBJ2-1, with 8 bases that match TRBD1. The CDR3 runs to 14 residues. V was pared by 1 base and J by 8 bases, with 5 bases of the junction left unmatched. Germline V gene sequence: CDR1 SGDLS, CDR2 YYNGEE. The CDR3 DNA follows: TGTGCCAGCAGCGTACGTACGACAGGGGATGAGCAGTTCTTC. Protein: CASSVRTTGDEQFF.

In its sample, this clone is medium-sized. V and J are TRBV6-1 and TRBJ2-7, with TRBD1 matching over 8 bases. Germline CDR1 reads MNHNS; CDR2 reads SASEGT. This CDR3 spans 17 amino acids. The junction had 13 bases not matched to a gene; V was cut back by 0 bases and J by 6 bases. The chain's CDR3 is CASSEAVAGGVRGEQYV. Here the CDR3 DNA reads TGTGCCAGCAGTGAAGCGGTGGCAGGGGGCGTTAGGGGCGAGCAGTACGTC.

The rearrangement joins TRBV27 to TRBJ1-5, with TRBD1 identical over 10 bases. CDR1 and CDR2 (germline): MNHEY, SMNVEV (reference sequence). This CDR3 spans 12 amino acids. V was clipped by 8 bases and J by 7 bases; unmatched bases: 2. In DNA, the CDR3 is TGTGCCAGCGGGACAGGGGAGCAGCCCCAGCATTTT. Translating it yields CASGTGEQPQHF.

In DNA, the CDR3 is TGTGCCAGCTCGTCAAAGAACACTGAAGCTTTCTTT. Its protein is CASSSKNTEAFF. V usage is TRBV18 and J usage is TRBJ1-1; D is unresolved. V was trimmed by 6 bases and J by 1 base, leaving 6 bases between them. The germline gives CDR1 KGHSH, CDR2 LQKENI. CDR3 length: 12 amino acids.

The chain links TRBV4-1 to TRBJ2-5, with TRBD2 identical over 8 bases. The V gene's germline CDR1 is MGHRA and CDR2 YSYEKL. CDR3 length: 15 residues. V was clipped by 0 bases and J by 7 bases; unmatched bases: 7. CDR3 coding DNA: TGCGCCAGCAGCCAAGAGGCCAGCGGGGGCTGGACCCAGTACTTC. Encoded protein: CASSQEASGGWTQYF.

This chain joins TRBV13 and TRBJ2-1; 7 bases are shared with TRBD1. J gave up 7 bases and V 8 bases, and 11 bases lay outside the gene matches. CDR1 and CDR2 (germline): PRHDT, FYEKMQ (reference sequence). This CDR3 has 14 residues. The CDR3 here is CASGEGANSNEQFF. The CDR3 bases are TGTGCCAGCGGTGAGGGGGCGAACAGTAATGAGCAGTTCTTC.

This chain uses TRBV5-1 with TRBJ2-5, with D unclear. The CDR3 consists of 14 residues. Germline V gives CDR1 SGHRS, CDR2 YFSETQ. The ends were cut back, 5 bases at V and 4 bases at J, with 15 bases in the middle. DNA for the CDR3: TGCGCCAGCAGGGTTCAGGACGTTCGAGAGACCCAGTACTTC. This encodes CASRVQDVRETQYF.

The chain combines TRBV7-9 with TRBJ2-3; the D is unclear. Germline loops: CDR1 SEHNR, CDR2 FQNEAQ (reference sequence). The ends were cut back, 5 bases at V and 2 bases at J, with 5 bases in the middle. This CDR3 contains 12 residues. The CDR3 region is CASSPNTDTQYF. As DNA, the CDR3 is TGTGCCAGCAGCCCAAACACAGATACGCAGTATTTT. The variable domain in full, completed from reference TRBV7-9 and TRBJ2-3, reads DTGVSQNPRHKITKRGQNVTFRCDPISEHNRLYWYRQTLGQGPEFLTYFQNEAQLEKSRLLSDRFSAERPKGSFSTLEIQRTEQGDSAMYLCASSPNTDTQYFGPGTRLTVL.

Notes on this clone: One end of the junction varies from germline; a read error may be responsible. The chain couples TRBV13 to TRBJ2-1, with 7 bases fitting TRBD1. Germline V gene data show CDR1 as PRHDT and CDR2 as FYEKMQ (reference sequence). This CDR3 has 16 amino acids. CDR3 in amino acids: CASSPIGTENDNEQFF. CDR3 nucleotide sequence: TGCGCCAGCAGCCCAATAGGGACAGAGAACGACAATGAGCAGTTCTTC.

Notes on this clone: Other nucleotide sequences in the sample specify the same CDR3. CDR3 DNA sequence: TGTGCCAGCTCACCGGGGACGGACTATGGCTACACCTTC. Its translation: CASSPGTDYGYTF. The chain combines TRBV18 with TRBJ1-2, with D possibly matching TRBD1 (5 bases). The CDR3 extends over 13 amino acids. In germline, CDR1 is KGHSH, CDR2 LQKENI. With 3 bases removed from V and 3 bases from J, the gap between germline ends came to 8 bases.

The J gene is TRBJ2-5, the V gene TRBV7-9; unclear D gene. V was shortened by 0 bases and J by 5 bases, with 4 bases between the two germline ends. The CDR3 loop spans 12 amino acids. Per the germline V gene, CDR1 is SEHNR and CDR2 is FQNEAQ (reference sequence). CDR3 sequence: CASSLASETQYF. The CDR3 DNA reads TGTGCCAGCAGCTTAGCCTCGGAGACCCAGTACTTC.

The chain has TRBV2 and TRBJ2-5; tentative D call: TRBD1 (7 bases). The CDR3 length is 15 residues. Deletions cut 3 bases from V and 7 bases from J, with 18 bases between. Germline-derived CDR1 and CDR2 are SNHLY and FYNNEI. The CDR3 protein is CASSDRTGLGGTQYF. In DNA form, the CDR3 reads TGTGCCAGCAGTGATCGGACAGGCCTGGGGGGGACCCAGTACTTC.

The CDR3 loop is CASSHGGLSIGELFF. In DNA form, the CDR3 reads TGTGCCAGCAGCCACGGAGGACTATCTATTGGGGAGCTGTTTTTT. The chain has TRBV6-5 and TRBJ2-2; tentative D call: TRBD2 (6 bases). The V gene lost 6 bases and the J gene lost 8 bases, with 19 bases spanning the gap. The CDR3 has 15 residues. Germline lookup yields CDR1 MNHEY and CDR2 SVGAGI.

The chain couples TRBV5-1 to TRBJ1-2; 7 positions match TRBD1. CDR1 and CDR2 from the germline V gene are SGHRS and YFSETQ. CDR3 length: 15 amino acids. V lost 6 bases, J lost 0 bases, and 8 bases stayed unmatched. Written as DNA, the CDR3 is TGCGCCAGCAAAACAGGGGCTCCAGCTAACTATGGCTACACCTTC. Its protein product is CASKTGAPANYGYTF.